This T cell receptor beta chain was sequenced during a study of T cell responses to AZD1222 COVID-19 vaccine. Study-wide results and caveats: The sample set comprised mostly white British donors with more females, and clonal diversity was possibly underestimated.

This clone was observed a few times. What it binds is not known. Sequencing used immunoSEQ multiplex PCR; TCRdb keeps in-frame clones, though not all of them. The sample gives approximately 100,000 clones, about 89% of which show up once; approximately 8.3% is in the top ten. The germline V gene encodes CDR1 MDHEN and CDR2 SYDVKM. V trimming: 2 bases; J trimming: 5 bases; junction bases outside the gene matches: 3. This CDR3 comprises 15 residues. Sequencing was performed on peripheral blood, taken on day 0 of AZD1222 vaccination. The TCR comes from an adult in good health. The V gene is TRBV28, the J gene TRBJ2-5, with TRBD1 identical over 12 bases. For the CDR3, the DNA is TGTGCCAGCAGTTTACCGGGACAGGGGGCCGAGACCCAGTACTTC. Protein: CASSLPGQGAETQYF.